This TCR beta chain stems from a study of T cell responses to AZD1222 COVID-19 vaccine. Here immunoSEQ multiplex PCR was the method, and the copy in TCRdb shows in-frame clones only, minus some. The repertoire holds 150,000 to 200,000 clones, roughly 92% seen once, with approximately 1.5% in the top ten. The input for sequencing was peripheral blood, taken on day 0 of AZD1222 vaccination. This receptor was taken from an adult in good health.

CDR3 DNA: TGTGCCTGGGGCGGACAGGGGGCTTTAGAGACCCAGTACTTC. This codes for CAWGGQGALETQYF. The chain carries TRBV30 and TRBJ2-5; 11 bases fit TRBD1. V shed 5 bases and J 4 bases; nucleotides not matched to a gene: 6. The V gene's germline CDR1 is GTSNPN and CDR2 SVGIG (reference sequence). The CDR3 is made up of 14 amino acids.